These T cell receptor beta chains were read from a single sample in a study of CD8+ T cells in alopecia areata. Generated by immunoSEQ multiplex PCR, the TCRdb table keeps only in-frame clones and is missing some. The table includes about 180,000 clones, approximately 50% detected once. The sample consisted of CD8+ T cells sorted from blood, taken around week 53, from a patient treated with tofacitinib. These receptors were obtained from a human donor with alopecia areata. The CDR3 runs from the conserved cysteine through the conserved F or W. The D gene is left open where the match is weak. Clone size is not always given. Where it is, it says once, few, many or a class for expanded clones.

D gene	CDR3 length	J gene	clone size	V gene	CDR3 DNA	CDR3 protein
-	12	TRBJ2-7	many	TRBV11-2	TGTGCCAGCAGCTTGGTTGGAAACGAGCAGTACTTC	CASSLVGNEQYF
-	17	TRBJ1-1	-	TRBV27	TGTGCCACCGTCGGAGGGGGGCTGATGGGACTGAACACTGAAGCTTTCTTT	CATVGGGLMGLNTEAFF
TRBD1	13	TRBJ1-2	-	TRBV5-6	TGTGCCAGCAGCTCGGACAGGGGGCTTGGCTACACCTTC	CASSSDRGLGYTF
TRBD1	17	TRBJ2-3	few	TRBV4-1	TGCGCCAGCAGCCAAGCGACAGGGGGAACCCCAACAGATACGCAGTATTTT	CASSQATGGTPTDTQYF
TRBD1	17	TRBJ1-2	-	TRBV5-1	TGCGCCAGCAGCCAATTTGCCAGGGGGCGGACTGACTATGGCTACACCTTC	CASSQFARGRTDYGYTF
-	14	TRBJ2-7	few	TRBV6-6	TGTGCCAGCAGCCGAGGACCGGTCTCCTACGAGCAGTACTTC	CASSRGPVSYEQYF
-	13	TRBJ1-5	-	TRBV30	TGTGCCTGGAGTACGGGTGTCAATCAGCCCCAGCATTTT	CAWSTGVNQPQHF
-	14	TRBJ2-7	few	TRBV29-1	TGCAGCGTTGAACTCAGGGTGAACGCCTACGAGCAGTACTTC	CSVELRVNAYEQYF
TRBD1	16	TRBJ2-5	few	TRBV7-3	TGTGCCAGCAGCTGCCCGGGACAGAATATCCAAGAGACCCAGTACTTC	CASSCPGQNIQETQYF
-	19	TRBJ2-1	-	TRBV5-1	TGCGCCAGCAGCCCCCCCCGTGGGAGACAGAAAGTTGATTACAATGAGCAGTTCTTC	CASSPPRGRQKVDYNEQFF
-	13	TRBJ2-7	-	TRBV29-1	TGCAGCGCTGGGACCTCAAGCTCCTACGAGCAGTACTTC	CSAGTSSSYEQYF
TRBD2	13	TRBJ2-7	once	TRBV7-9	TGTGCCAGCTCAGCGGGGGATCCTTACGAGCAGTACTTC	CASSAGDPYEQYF
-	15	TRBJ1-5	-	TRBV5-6	TGTGCCAGCAGCTTGGCGACAGGAGGCAATCAGCCCCAGCATTTT	CASSLATGGNQPQHF
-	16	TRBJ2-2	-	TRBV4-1	TGCGCCAGCAGCCAAGATAGGCAGCTGAACACCGGGGAGCTGTTTTTT	CASSQDRQLNTGELFF
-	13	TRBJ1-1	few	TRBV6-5	TGTGCCAGCGGGAAGGGTGTGTACACTGAAGCTTTCTTT	CASGKGVYTEAFF
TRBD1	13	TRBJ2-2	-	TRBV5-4	TGTGCCAGCAGGGACCAGGGGGACGGGGAGCTGTTTTTT	CASRDQGDGELFF
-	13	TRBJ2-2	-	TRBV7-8	TGTGCCAGCAGCCAGGGTGGGACCGGGGAGCTGTTTTTT	CASSQGGTGELFF
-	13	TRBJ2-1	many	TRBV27	TGTGCCAGCAGTTTATACGGAATCAATGAGCAGTTCTTC	CASSLYGINEQFF
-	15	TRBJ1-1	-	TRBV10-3	TGTGCCATCAGTGACACCTTGGCGGCGAACACTGAAGCTTTCTTT	CAISDTLAANTEAFF
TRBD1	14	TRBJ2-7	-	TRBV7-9	TGTGCCAGCAGCCCCCCTGGGACAGCCTACGAGCAGTACTTC	CASSPPGTAYEQYF
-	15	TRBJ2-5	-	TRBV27	TGTGCCAGCAGTTCCTGGCCAGGAGGGGTTGAGACCCAGTACTTC	CASSSWPGGVETQYF
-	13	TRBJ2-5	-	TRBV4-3	TGCGCCAGCAGCCCCTGGCAAGGAGAGACCCAGTACTTC	CASSPWQGETQYF
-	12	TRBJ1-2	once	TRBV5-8	TGTGCCAGCAGCTTGGAATGGTATGGCTACACCTTC	CASSLEWYGYTF
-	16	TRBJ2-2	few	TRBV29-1	TGCAGCGTTAACTCCCGGGACCAGGCGAACACCGGGGAGCTGTTTTTT	CSVNSRDQANTGELFF
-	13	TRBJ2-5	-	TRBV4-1	TGCGCCAGCAGCCAAGATCAGGAAGAGACCCAGTACTTC	CASSQDQEETQYF
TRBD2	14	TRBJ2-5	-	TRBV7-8	TGTGCCAGCAGCCGATTAGCGGGGGCAGAGACCCAGTACTTC	CASSRLAGAETQYF
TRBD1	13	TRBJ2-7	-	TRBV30	TGTGCCTGGAGTGTAGGCAGGGGGCTCGAGCAGTACTTC	CAWSVGRGLEQYF
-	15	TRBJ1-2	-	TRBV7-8	TGTGCCAGCCGCTCGCCTGGACGGTCTAACTATGGCTACACCTTC	CASRSPGRSNYGYTF